Below, 15 T cell receptor beta chains from the same sample are listed, as sequenced in a study of cytomegalovirus exposure and HLA in healthy donors. In the PCR, 60 Vbeta and 13 Jbeta primers were used. Measured with immunoSEQ multiplex PCR; TCRdb has only the in-frame clones, and not every one. In the table there are about 160,000 clones, 82% of which are singletons. Sequenced: PBMCs. The receptors were gathered from a girl aged 10-17 years in good health and CMV-seropositive.

The chain combines TRBV4-1 with TRBJ2-5, with 8 bases aligning to TRBD2. The CDR3 loop spans 18 amino acids. Germline trimming cut 4 bases from V and 8 bases from J; bases unmatched to any gene: 21. Germline-derived CDR1 and CDR2 are MGHRA and YSYEKL. CDR3 bases: TGCGCCAGCAGCCGAAAACCTGCCTTGGGACTAGTCGGGTATACCCAGTACTTC. Translating it yields CASSRKPALGLVGYTQYF.

CDR3 residues: CASSINWDSSPYGYTF. CDR3 bases: TGTGCCAGTAGTATAAATTGGGACAGCAGTCCCTATGGCTACACCTTC. The gene calls are TRBV19 and TRBJ1-2; TRBD1 matches at 7 bases. The CDR3 sequence is 16 residues long. The ends lost 2 bases at V and 4 bases at J; junction bases unmatched: 10. Looked up from germline, CDR1 is LNHDA and CDR2 is SQIVND (reference sequence).

CDR3 nucleotide sequence: TGCAGCGTTGAATACCTGACAAGCTCTGGAAACACCATATATTTT. Protein sequence: CSVEYLTSSGNTIYF. The chain combines TRBV29-1 with TRBJ1-3, with D unresolved. V lost 2 bases and J lost 0, with 11 bases in between. Per germline, CDR1 SQVTM and CDR2 ANQGSEA. The length of the CDR3 is 15 residues.

The gene calls are TRBV19 and TRBJ2-7; 13 positions match TRBD2. V was clipped by 3 bases and J by 2 bases; unmatched bases: 1. The CDR3 has 15 residues. The germline CDR1 and CDR2 sequences are LNHDA and SQIVND (reference sequence). The DNA for the CDR3 is TGTGCCAGTAGTATCGGGACTAGCGGGACCTACGAGCAGTACTTC. It translates to CASSIGTSGTYEQYF.

This chain uses TRBV28 with TRBJ2-7, with D possibly TRBD2 on 6 matching bases. CDR1 is MDHEN, CDR2 SYDVKM, per germline. This CDR3 is built from 13 residues. V was trimmed by 3 bases and J by 4 bases, leaving 10 bases between them. For the CDR3, the DNA is TGTGCCAGCAGTTTGGCGGGAATATACGAGCAGTACTTC. Encoded protein: CASSLAGIYEQYF.

This clone has just one count. The chain couples TRBV4-1 to TRBJ1-5, with D possibly TRBD1 on 6 matching bases. CDR3 length equals 13 residues. Trimming took 3 bases from V and 6 from J, leaving 9 bases between them. CDR1 and CDR2 (germline): MGHRA, YSYEKL. CDR3 sequence reads: CASSQGAGQPQHF. CDR3 DNA sequence: TGCGCCAGCAGCCAGGGGGCTGGTCAGCCCCAGCATTTT.

This chain's CDR3 is CASSPRAGEYNEQFF. The CDR3 nucleotides read TGTGCCAGCTCCCCTCGAGCGGGAGAATACAATGAGCAGTTCTTC. The chain is built from TRBV18 and TRBJ2-1; 8 bases are shared with TRBD2. Trimming cost V 6 bases and J 4 bases; bases outside gene matches: 8. The CDR3 runs 15 residues. Germline assignment: CDR1 KGHSH and CDR2 LQKENI.

V usage is TRBV9 and J usage is TRBJ2-5; D possibly corresponds to TRBD2 (5 bases). V gave up 2 bases and J gave up 10 bases, with 21 bases separating them. The CDR3 sequence is 15 residues long. CDR1 and CDR2 from the germline V gene are SGDLS and YYNGEE. The CDR3 DNA reads TGTGCCAGCAGCGTCGGGGATTCTACAAGATTAGTCCAGTACTTC. It specifies CASSVGDSTRLVQYF. Complete variable domain (other parts from reference TRBV9 and TRBJ2-5): DSGVTQTPKHLITATGQRVTLRCSPRSGDLSVYWYQQSLDQGLQFLIQYYNGEERAKGNILERFSAQQFPDLHSELNLSSLELGDSALYFCASSVGDSTRLVQYFGPGTRLLVL.

The chain carries TRBV7-8 and TRBJ2-7; 8 bases map to TRBD1. The CDR3 runs 15 residues. The germline gives CDR1 SGHVS, CDR2 FQNEAQ. V was clipped by 3 bases and J by 5 bases; unmatched bases: 9. CDR3 residues: CASSLGRQGTNEQYF. CDR3 sequence (DNA): TGTGCCAGCAGCTTGGGGAGACAGGGGACGAACGAGCAGTACTTC.

This clone was seen a single time. The chain combines TRBV4-1 with TRBJ2-3; 9 bases fit TRBD2. The germline V gene has CDR1 MGHRA and CDR2 YSYEKL. CDR3 length equals 16 residues. V gave up 0 bases and J gave up 4 bases; unmatched junction bases: 5. The CDR3 region is CASSQDRTSAADTQYF. The DNA of the CDR3 is TGCGCCAGCAGCCAAGATAGGACTAGCGCTGCAGATACGCAGTATTTT.

V is TRBV11-1 and J is TRBJ2-7; 11 positions agree with TRBD2. Germline values: CDR1 SGHAT, CDR2 FQDESV (reference sequence). The V segment lost 5 bases and the J segment 6 bases; nucleotides outside the gene matches: 6. This CDR3 spans 14 amino acids. CDR3: CASSGRTSGLEQYF. The CDR3 region has the DNA TGTGCCAGCAGCGGCAGGACTAGCGGGCTCGAGCAGTACTTC.

The chain links TRBV6-1 to TRBJ1-2; 7 bases are shared with TRBD1. The CDR3 spans 15 residues. V was clipped by 3 bases and J by 2 bases; unmatched bases: 6. Looked up from germline, CDR1 is MNHNS and CDR2 is SASEGT. The CDR3 DNA reads as TGTGCCAGCAGTGACCTGACAGGGCCCAACTATGGCTACACCTTC. Its translation is CASSDLTGPNYGYTF.

V usage is TRBV10-1 and J usage is TRBJ1-3; 7 positions agree with TRBD1. The CDR3 consists of 19 residues. The V gene end was trimmed by 8 bases and the J gene end by 7 bases; junction bases not matched to a gene: 26. Germline V gene lookup returns CDR1 WNHNN and CDR2 SYGVQD (reference sequence). In DNA form, the CDR3 reads TGCGCCAGCCCGACGAGGACAGGACGACTTTATAAGACCGGTAACACCATATATTTT. Translated: CASPTRTGRLYKTGNTIYF.

The chain recombines TRBV7-3 with TRBJ2-5; 13 bases are a match to TRBD2. The CDR3 spans 15 residues. CDR1 is SGHTA and CDR2 is FQGTGA in the germline V gene. V shed 5 bases and J 4 bases; nucleotides not matched to a gene: 4. CDR3 residues: CASSPRTSGRETQYF. DNA for the CDR3: TGTGCCAGCAGCCCGAGGACTAGCGGGAGAGAGACCCAGTACTTC. Full variable domain (missing parts from reference TRBV7-3 and TRBJ2-5): GAGVSQTPSNKVTEKGKYVELRCDPISGHTALYWYRQSLGQGPEFLIYFQGTGAADDSGLPNDRFFAVRPEGSVSTLKIQRTERGDSAVYLCASSPRTSGRETQYFGPGTRLLVL.

With respect to this clone: The same CDR3 arises from other DNA sequences in this sample as well. V and J are TRBV5-1 and TRBJ2-5; TRBD1 matches 10 bases. CDR3 length: 14 residues. With 4 bases clipped from V and 5 bases from J, the junction kept 5 bases outside the gene matches. Germline V gene lookup returns CDR1 SGHRS and CDR2 YFSETQ. The CDR3 nucleotides are TGCGCCAGCAGCCCCGGGACAGGGGAGGAGACCCAGTACTTC. The encoded protein is CASSPGTGEETQYF.